This T cell receptor beta chain derives from a study of PD-1 blockade in classical Hodgkin lymphoma. Germline V gene lookup returns CDR1 GTSNPN and CDR2 SVGIG (reference sequence). V was trimmed by 0 bases and J by 5 bases, leaving 5 bases between them. The CDR3 extends over 11 amino acids. Here immunoSEQ multiplex PCR was the method, and the copy in TCRdb shows in-frame clones only, minus some. The repertoire holds 35,000 to 50,000 clones, with roughly two thirds as singletons. Time point meaning: cycle 4 day 1 (C4D1), after 6 weeks of nivolumab. All the patients suffered relapse after autologous stem cell transplantation, and brentuximab vedotin exposure differed.

Sample: peripheral blood mononuclear cells (PBMCs), taken before the fourth cycle of nivolumab. The rearrangement joins TRBV30 to TRBJ2-7, with unresolved D. This clonotype was obtained from a human donor with classical Hodgkin lymphoma. The CDR3 nucleotides are TGTGCCTGGAGTGTCGCTCACGAGCAGTACTTC. Translated, it gives CAWSVAHEQYF.